This record concerns one T cell receptor (beta chain) sequence. CDR1 is LNHDA and CDR2 is SQIVND in the germline V gene (reference sequence). V dropped 6 bases and J dropped 6; count of bases not matched to a gene: 7. CDR3 length: 14 residues. The method was immunoSEQ multiplex PCR; TCRdb's version includes in-frame clones alone and lacks a portion of them. The table records some 150,000 clones, approximately 88% of them present only once. This sample is part of a study of T cell responses to AZD1222 COVID-19 vaccine. Sample: peripheral blood, taken on day 0 of AZD1222 vaccination. The chain carries TRBV19 and TRBJ1-5; 8 positions match TRBD1. This receptor was taken from an adult in good health. The CDR3 nucleotides are TGTGCCAGTAGCCCAGGGGGCGGGGGTCAGCCCCAGCATTTT. As protein: CASSPGGGGQPQHF.